Below, 13 T cell receptor beta chains from the same sample are listed, as sequenced in a study of glioma-infiltrating T cells after dendritic cell vaccination. Time point of the sample: after dendritic cell vaccination, including at tumor progression/relapse. Data came from immunoSEQ multiplex PCR; TCRdb stores just in-frame clones and leaves some out. The table records roughly 80,000 clones, over 75% of them present only once. The sequencing used blood, collected after dendritic cell vaccination. These receptors were collected from a human donor with glioblastoma.

The V gene is TRBV7-9, the J gene TRBJ2-2; TRBD1 matches 10 bases. This CDR3 is built from 15 residues. Germline V gene sequence: CDR1 SEHNR, CDR2 FQNEAQ (reference sequence). The V gene end was trimmed by 4 bases and the J gene end by 7 bases; junction bases not matched to a gene: 6. The CDR3 sequence: CASSSWTGGIGELFF. CDR3 nucleotide sequence: TGTGCCAGCAGCTCGTGGACAGGGGGGATCGGGGAGCTGTTTTTT. The full variable domain, rest sourced from reference TRBV7-9 and TRBJ2-2, is DTGVSQNPRHKITKRGQNVTFRCDPISEHNRLYWYRQTLGQGPEFLTYFQNEAQLEKSRLLSDRFSAERPKGSFSTLEIQRTEQGDSAMYLCASSSWTGGIGELFFGEGSRLTVL.

The V and J genes are TRBV5-8 and TRBJ1-2; 10 bases line up with TRBD1. Germline V lookup: CDR1 SGHTS, CDR2 YDEGEE. V was clipped by 3 bases and J by 4 bases; unmatched bases: 9. The CDR3 is made up of 16 amino acids. CDR3 in DNA: TGTGCCAGCAGCTCGGTGAGGACAGGGGGTACCTATGGCTACACCTTC. It codes for CASSSVRTGGTYGYTF. The full variable domain, in which reference TRBV5-8 and TRBJ1-2 provide the parts outside the CDR3, is EAGVTQSPTHLIKTRGQQATLRCSPISGHTSVYWYQQALGLGLQFLLWYDEGEERNRGNFPPRFSGRQFPNYSSELNVNALELEDSALYLCASSSVRTGGTYGYTFGSGTRLTVV.

The count of this clone is one. Germline and junction disagree at one end, which may indicate a read error. The V and J genes are TRBV4-1 and TRBJ2-3; D is possibly TRBD2 (5 bases). The CDR3 has 18 amino acids. CDR1 and CDR2 (germline): MGHRA, YSYEKL. The CDR3 loop is CANSHGEYGLPGTDTQYF. The CDR3 DNA sequence: TGCGCCAACAGCCACGGAGAGTATGGACTCCCCGGCACAGATACGCAGTATTTT.

The chain couples TRBV2 to TRBJ1-1; tentative D call: TRBD1 (6 bases). CDR1 and CDR2 (germline): SNHLY, FYNNEI. V was pared by 3 bases and J by 8 bases, with 19 bases between. This CDR3 spans 15 amino acids. CDR3 nucleotide sequence: TGTGCCAGCAGTGACCCCTCAGGGGCCTTTCGGGAAGCTTTCTTT. Translated, it gives CASSDPSGAFREAFF.

The rearrangement joins TRBV18 to TRBJ2-7; 7 nucleotides align to TRBD2. Trimming cost V 3 bases and J 1 base; bases outside gene matches: 3. Germline CDR1 is KGHSH and CDR2 is LQKENI. The CDR3 is 14 residues long. The CDR3 DNA follows: TGTGCCAGCTCACCGGGGGGGGGATCCTACGAGCAGTACTTC. This codes for CASSPGGGSYEQYF.

This chain uses TRBV7-9 with TRBJ1-1; D not certain. The CDR3 consists of 18 residues. The germline CDR1 and CDR2 sequences are SEHNR and FQNEAQ (reference sequence). The germline V and J ends were trimmed by 5 bases and 5 bases, with 27 bases remaining between them. The CDR3 coding sequence is TGTGCCAGCAGCCCCCCCCCGGGAGACGGAACCCTGAGGACTGAAGCTTTCTTT. Translated: CASSPPPGDGTLRTEAFF.

The sample holds one count of this clone. V gene TRBV5-1 combines with J gene TRBJ1-1, with TRBD1 matching over 10 bases. J was trimmed by 0 bases and V by 6 bases; bases with no gene match: 8. This CDR3 region has 16 residues. CDR1 and CDR2 from the germline V gene are SGHRS and YFSETQ. The CDR3 protein is CASNRGTGVMNTEAFF. DNA for the CDR3: TGCGCCAGCAATCGAGGGACAGGGGTCATGAACACTGAAGCTTTCTTT.

The chain has TRBV2 and TRBJ1-2; TRBD1 matches at 9 bases. V lost 2 bases to trimming and J lost 0 bases; unmatched junction nucleotides: 1. In germline, CDR1 is SNHLY, CDR2 FYNNEI. CDR3 length equals 15 residues. For the CDR3, the DNA is TGTGCCAGCAGTGAAAACAGGGGGCCTAACTATGGCTACACCTTC. This gives the protein CASSENRGPNYGYTF. The full variable domain, in which reference TRBV2 and TRBJ1-2 provide the parts outside the CDR3, is EPEVTQTPSHQVTQMGQEVILRCVPISNHLYFYWYRQILGQKVEFLVSFYNNEISEKSEIFDDQFSVERPDGSNFTLKIRSTKLEDSAMYFCASSENRGPNYGYTFGSGTRLTVV.

This chain links TRBV7-8 with TRBJ1-1; D is uncertain. The germline V gene encodes CDR1 SGHVS and CDR2 FQNEAQ. The length of the CDR3 is 15 residues. V lost 2 bases and J 4 bases, leaving 14 bases between the germline ends. The CDR3 loop is CASSLSRALGTEAFF. CDR3 nucleotides: TGTGCCAGCAGCTTATCGCGGGCCCTTGGCACTGAAGCTTTCTTT.

CDR3 amino acids: CASSYYDRRTDTQYF. CDR3 in DNA: TGTGCCAGCAGTTACTACGACAGACGCACAGATACGCAGTATTTT. The chain is built from TRBV6-7 and TRBJ2-3, with a weak D call TRBD1 (5 bases). TRBV6-7 is annotated as an ORF whose role is uncertain. The CDR3 totals 15 residues. V was clipped by 1 base and J by 1 base, with 9 bases between them.

About this clone: Other DNA sequences in the same sample also yield this CDR3. This chain joins TRBV27 and TRBJ2-7; TRBD2 matches at 13 bases. Germline CDR1 MNHEY, CDR2 SMNVEV (reference sequence). This CDR3 is 14 amino acids long. V lost 6 bases to trimming and J lost 3 bases; unmatched junction nucleotides: 2. The CDR3 reads CASSGLAGVYEQYF. The DNA of the CDR3 is TGTGCCAGCAGCGGACTAGCGGGAGTCTACGAGCAGTACTTC.

This chain connects TRBV9 to TRBJ2-1, with TRBD2 identical over 9 bases. V lost 4 bases, J lost 10 bases, and 15 bases stayed unmatched. The CDR3 runs to 16 residues. Germline-derived CDR1 and CDR2 are SGDLS and YYNGEE. CDR3: CASSSSFAGGPGEQFF. The CDR3 DNA reads as TGTGCCAGCAGCTCCAGTTTTGCGGGAGGGCCTGGAGAGCAGTTCTTC. Full variable domain (remainder filled in from reference TRBV9 and TRBJ2-1): DSGVTQTPKHLITATGQRVTLRCSPRSGDLSVYWYQQSLDQGLQFLIQYYNGEERAKGNILERFSAQQFPDLHSELNLSSLELGDSALYFCASSSSFAGGPGEQFFGPGTRLTVL.

V gene TRBV18 combines with J gene TRBJ1-1; 11 nucleotides match TRBD1. Germline V gene data show CDR1 as KGHSH and CDR2 as LQKENI. CDR3 length: 15 residues. The ends lost 4 bases at V and 8 bases at J; junction bases unmatched: 9. CDR3 nucleotides: TGTGCCAGCTCACTCCGGGACAGGGGGGGTTCCGAAGCTTTCTTT. It specifies CASSLRDRGGSEAFF.